This is a list of T cell receptor beta chains from one sample in a study of blood T cells in healthy people across ages. Each CDR3 protein gets one entry after TCRdb re-called the 5' RACE reads with MiXCR. The sample gives roughly 1,700,000 distinct CDR3 sequences, about 30% of which show up once; roughly 8% is in the top ten. The sample consisted of blood. Receptors were obtained from a woman aged 25-40 years in good health. The CDR3 runs from the conserved cysteine through the conserved F or W. D genes are given only for firm matches. Clone size is given for some rows only: seen once, a few or many times, or a class if the clone is expanded.

>TRBJ1-6|TRBV7-2|-|-
TGTGCCAGCGGGCCCACGGGACTGAATTCACCCCTCCACTTT
CASGPTGLNSPLHF
>TRBJ2-7|TRBV6-5|TRBD2|-
TGTGCCAGCAGTTACTCGACTAGCCCCTCGTGGGAGCAGTACTTC
CASSYSTSPSWEQYF
>TRBJ2-7|TRBV12-3/TRBV12-4|TRBD1|few
TGTGCCAGCATAAGGGGGCTGGGGGAGCAGTACTTC
CASIRGLGEQYF
>TRBJ2-5|TRBV5-6|-|-
TGTGCCAGCAGCTTTGGAGGGGGCCGTTTAGGGACCCAGTACTTC
CASSFGGGRLGTQYF
>TRBJ2-1|TRBV11-2|TRBD2|-
TGTGCCAGCAGCTTAGCAGCGGGGACCTCCTACAATGAGCAGTTCTTC
CASSLAAGTSYNEQFF
>TRBJ2-6|TRBV5-1|-|many
TGCGCCAGCAGCCCTTCCGGGGCTGGGGCCAACGTCCTGACTTTC
CASSPSGAGANVLTF
>TRBJ2-3|TRBV29-1|-|many
TGCAGCGTTGAAAGGCAGAGCACAGATACGCAGTATTTT
CSVERQSTDTQYF
>TRBJ2-7|TRBV6-6|-|-
TGTGCCAGCAGTTACTCGAACCCCCTAACGGACATGCAGTACTTC
CASSYSNPLTDMQYF
>TRBJ2-3|TRBV7-3|-|few
TGTGCCAGCAGCCTCGAGGGACGGTCGGCGGCAGATACGCAGTATTTT
CASSLEGRSAADTQYF
>TRBJ2-1|TRBV20-1|-|few
TGCAGTGCTAGTCCATCCGTGCGAACAGACAATGAGCAGTTCTTC
CSASPSVRTDNEQFF
>TRBJ1-2|TRBV20-1|-|-
TGCAGTGCTAGGAGGGGGGGCCGTGGCTACACCTTC
CSARRGGRGYTF
>TRBJ2-3|TRBV9|-|-
TGTGCCAGCAGCGTAGACTTACTTGGGTCTAGCACAGATACGCAGTATTTT
CASSVDLLGSSTDTQYF
>TRBJ1-2|TRBV7-2|TRBD1|many
TGTGCCAGCAGCATAGACAGGGGAAGCGGCTACACCTTC
CASSIDRGSGYTF
>TRBJ2-2|TRBV6-1|TRBD2|-
TGTGCCAGCAGTCGGCCGGGAGGGAACACCGGGGAGCTGTTTTTT
CASSRPGGNTGELFF
>TRBJ2-1|TRBV6-6|TRBD1|-
TGTGCCAGCAGTCCGCCATCGGGACAGGGCACCTACAATGAGCAGTTCTTC
CASSPPSGQGTYNEQFF
>TRBJ2-4|TRBV12-3/TRBV12-4|-|once
TGTGCCAGCAGCCCCCGGCGGGGATCCTACAATGAGCAGTACTTC
CASSPRRGSYNEQYF
>TRBJ1-5|TRBV20-1|-|few
TGCAGTGCAAGCGAAGGTTCACTGTCGCCCCAGCATTTT
CSASEGSLSPQHF
>TRBJ2-5|TRBV11-2|-|-
TGTGCCAGCAGCCCGGTGGGCGGGGGCTCCCAAGAGACCCAGTACTTC
CASSPVGGGSQETQYF
>TRBJ2-1|TRBV5-1|-|-
TGCGCCAGCAGCTTGGGGGTGATGAATGGGCAGTTCTTC
CASSLGVMNGQFF
>TRBJ2-3|TRBV29-1|TRBD2|few
TGCAGCGTACTGACTAGCGGGGGGGCGGATACGCAGTATTTT
CSVLTSGGADTQYF
>TRBJ1-2|TRBV28|TRBD1|few
TGTGCCAGCAGCCCCGGGACAGGGGTTTTGGATGGCTACACCTTC
CASSPGTGVLDGYTF
>TRBJ1-2|TRBV25-1|-|few
TGTGCCAGCAGTGACCCCCGCGGGTTGGATGGCTACACCTTC
CASSDPRGLDGYTF
>TRBJ2-7|TRBV29-1|-|once
TGCAGCGTTGGCGGCGGAGCGAATACCTACGAGCAGTACTTC
CSVGGGANTYEQYF
>TRBJ2-3|TRBV24-1|-|few
TGTGCCACCAGTGACCCCCCAGGTGGAGGGGGTGGCGCAGATACGCAGTATTTT
CATSDPPGGGGGADTQYF
>TRBJ1-3|TRBV6-5|-|-
TGTGCCAGCAGTTATTCCCCCCCGAAGGACAGAGGACGGAACACCAGATATTTT
CASSYSPPKDRGRNTRYF
>TRBJ1-2|TRBV5-6|TRBD1|few
TGTGCCAGCAGCAGGGACAGGTCCCTCTGGGGCTACACCTTC
CASSRDRSLWGYTF
>TRBJ2-3|TRBV10-3|TRBD2|-
TGTGCCATCAGTTCCCGGGGGAGCGGGGTCACAGATACGCAGTATTTT
CAISSRGSGVTDTQYF
>TRBJ1-2|TRBV12-3/TRBV12-4|-|-
TGTGCCAGCGTCGTGATGAGGGGCCTCTATGGCTACACCTTC
CASVVMRGLYGYTF
>TRBJ2-1|TRBV18|-|-
TGTGCCAGCTCACCGGTGTGGGACAATGAGCAGTTCTTC
CASSPVWDNEQFF
>TRBJ2-1|TRBV6-5|TRBD2|-
TGTGCCAGCAGTTACCCCGCGGGGGGGCCGGATGGTGAGCAGTTCTTC
CASSYPAGGPDGEQFF
>TRBJ1-1|TRBV2|-|-
TGTGCCAGCAGTGTTTACATGAACACTGAAGCTTTCTTT
CASSVYMNTEAFF
>TRBJ1-2|TRBV6-1|-|many
TGTGCCAGCAGTGAATTGGGGCAGAACCTCCATGGCTACACCTTC
CASSELGQNLHGYTF
>TRBJ2-4|TRBV5-1|-|-
TGCGCCAGCAGCTTGACTGCGGACGGCCGAACTACCATTCAGTACTTC
CASSLTADGRTTIQYF
>TRBJ2-5|TRBV20-1|-|-
TGCAGTGCTCAGACCGAGTACCAAGAGACCCAGGACTTC
CSAQTEYQETQDF
>TRBJ2-5|TRBV29-1|TRBD2|-
TGCAGCGTTGCTACCAGCGGGAGGTTTCGGGAGTACTTC
CSVATSGRFREYF
>TRBJ2-1|TRBV12-3/TRBV12-4|-|many
TGTGCCAGCAGTCATCTCACTGTGAATGAGCAGTTCTTC
CASSHLTVNEQFF
>TRBJ2-1|TRBV7-9|-|-
TGTGCCAGCAGCTTACTTGGGACTTCGGCCCACAATGAGCAGTTCTTC
CASSLLGTSAHNEQFF
>TRBJ1-5|TRBV10-3|TRBD1|-
TGTGCCACCAGAGAAGGGGGCCGGCAGCCCCAGCATTTT
CATREGGRQPQHF
>TRBJ2-5|TRBV20-1|-|-
TGCAGTGCTAATAGGCGGGAGACCCAGTACTTC
CSANRRETQYF
>TRBJ2-3|TRBV15|-|once
TGTGCCACCAGCAGAGGGTGGGGGGCAGGAGACACAGATACGCAGTATTTT
CATSRGWGAGDTDTQYF
>TRBJ1-2|TRBV29-1|TRBD1|-
TGCAACGTCACCGCAGGGGGCTATGGCTATGGCTACACCTTC
CNVTAGGYGYGYTF
>TRBJ2-3|TRBV28|TRBD2|few
TGTGCCAGCAGGCCTTCGGGCGGACTAGTCGCAGATACGCAGTATTTT
CASRPSGGLVADTQYF
>TRBJ1-3|TRBV5-1|-|-
TGCGCCAGCAGCTTGGACCAAAACTCTGGAAACACCATATATTTT
CASSLDQNSGNTIYF
>TRBJ2-3|TRBV28|-|-
TGTGCCAGCAGCTTTGAAGGGCAAGCAGATACGCAGTATTTT
CASSFEGQADTQYF
>TRBJ2-7|TRBV18|TRBD1|many
TGTGCCAGCTCACCGCGACAGGGTTATTCCTACGAGCAGTACTTC
CASSPRQGYSYEQYF
>TRBJ2-7|TRBV7-2|TRBD1|-
TGTGCCAGCAGCCGCTCCGGGACAGCCAGATACGAGCAGTACTTC
CASSRSGTARYEQYF
>TRBJ2-2|TRBV20-1|-|once
TGCAGTGCTAGATCGCCGCAGGGAATGAACACCGGGGAGCTGTTTTTT
CSARSPQGMNTGELFF
>TRBJ2-3|TRBV7-3|TRBD2|-
TGTGCCAGCAGCCCCAGCGGGGTGTACACAGATACGCAGTATTTT
CASSPSGVYTDTQYF
>TRBJ2-7|TRBV6-5|-|-
TGTGCCAGCAGGGACCTTAACCGCTACGAGCAGTACTTC
CASRDLNRYEQYF
>TRBJ2-4|TRBV4-3|-|many
TGCGCCAGCAGCCACGGTCTCGGAAACATTCAGTACTTC
CASSHGLGNIQYF
>TRBJ2-1|TRBV30|-|few
TGTGCCTGGAGTAGTCGGCGGGCGAGCTCCTACAATGAGCAGTTCTTC
CAWSSRRASSYNEQFF
>TRBJ1-1|TRBV5-5|-|many
TGTGCCAGCAGCTTCACAGGGAGGAGCACTGAAGCTTTCTTT
CASSFTGRSTEAFF
>TRBJ2-5|TRBV9|TRBD2|many
TGTGCCAGCAGCGAGACTAGCGGGAGTGTGGAGACCCAGTACTTC
CASSETSGSVETQYF